Each of the 21 T cell receptor beta chains below was sequenced from the same sample in a study of glioma-infiltrating T cells. TCR alpha and beta CDR3 regions were amplified from RNA using iRepertoire nested multiplex PCR. Via MiXCR, TCRdb re-called the multiplex PCR reads, giving one row per CDR3 protein. This table holds a few hundred thousand distinct CDR3 sequences, roughly two fifths found once. The sample taken for sequencing was glioma tissue, nonneoplastic brain tissue, or PBMCs (not recorded which). The receptor set was obtained from a human donor with low-grade glioma or glioblastoma, undergoing nonglioma brain surgery, or in good health (not recorded which).

Comments on this clonotype: The CDR3 carries no conserved terminal phenylalanine or tryptophan, so it likely arises from a read error. This sequence joins TRBV5-1 and TRBJ1-1; D is ambiguous. V lost 3 bases and J lost 3, with 9 bases in between. This CDR3 is 13 amino acids long. Germline V CDR1 and CDR2: SGHRS, YFSETQ. The CDR3 sequence: CASSSDIYTEAFL. In nucleotides, the CDR3 is TGCGCCAGCAGCTCTGACATTTACACTGAAGCTTTCCTT.

This rearrangement joins TRBV9 to TRBJ1-5, with TRBD1 identical over 7 bases. Germline V lookup: CDR1 SGDLS, CDR2 YYNGEE. V gave up 3 bases and J gave up 7 bases; unmatched junction bases: 7. The CDR3 covers 14 residues. The CDR3 nucleotides are TGTGCCAGCAGCGGTACAGGGGAGGGACAGCCCCAGCATTTT. Its protein is CASSGTGEGQPQHF.

This clonotype was counted only a few times. The chain employs TRBV28 and TRBJ2-5, with TRBD1 matching 10 bases. The CDR3 totals 15 residues. V lost 5 bases and J lost 3; bases outside the gene matches: 6. The germline V gene encodes CDR1 MDHEN and CDR2 SYDVKM. In nucleotides, the CDR3 is TGTGCCAGCAGTGCCGGGACAGGGGTTGAAGAGACCCAGTACTTC. Amino acid sequence: CASSAGTGVEETQYF.

This clonotype was counted ten times or more. The CDR3 protein is CASSEGLAGVDTQYF. The CDR3 DNA reads TGTGCCAGCAGTGAAGGACTAGCGGGAGTGGATACGCAGTATTTT. This sequence joins TRBV6-1 and TRBJ2-3, with TRBD2 identical over 12 bases. The V gene end was trimmed by 1 base and the J gene end by 6 bases; junction bases not matched to a gene: 2. The germline V gene encodes CDR1 MNHNS and CDR2 SASEGT. The CDR3 spans 15 residues.

This clonotype appeared a few times. CDR3 sequence reads: CASSYVGLNPTEAFF. DNA for the CDR3: TGTGCCAGCAGTTACGTGGGCTTAAACCCAACTGAAGCTTTCTTT. The gene calls are TRBV6-6 and TRBJ1-1; D unclear. Germline V CDR1 and CDR2: MNHNY, SVGAGI (reference sequence). The CDR3 is 15 amino acids. V was trimmed by 2 bases and J by 5 bases, leaving 15 bases between them.

In this sample, this clonotype turned up once. This chain joins TRBV11-3 and TRBJ1-2; D is possibly TRBD1 (6 bases). Germline loops: CDR1 SGHNT, CDR2 YENEEA. Trimming took off 1 base at V and 13 bases at J, with 16 bases between the two ends. The CDR3 is made up of 13 amino acids. The CDR3 sequence: CASSLGVGATRTF. Here the CDR3 DNA reads TGTGCCAGCAGCTTAGGGGTGGGGGCCACACGCACCTTC.

The chain carries TRBV10-3 and TRBJ1-5; unclear D gene. The ends were cut back, 6 bases at V and 3 bases at J, with 9 bases in the middle. The CDR3 totals 13 residues. CDR1 ENHRY and CDR2 SYGVKD come from the germline V gene. The CDR3 reads CAIRRGNNQPQHF. As DNA, the CDR3 is TGTGCCATCAGGCGAGGGAACAATCAGCCCCAGCATTTT.

V usage is TRBV5-1 and J usage is TRBJ2-5, with TRBD1 identical over 7 bases. The length of the CDR3 is 17 residues. Per germline, CDR1 SGHRS and CDR2 YFSETQ. V shed 0 bases and J 1 base; nucleotides not matched to a gene: 9. The CDR3 spells CASSLALTGSPQETQYF. The CDR3 nucleotides read TGCGCCAGCAGCTTGGCCTTGACAGGGTCACCCCAAGAGACCCAGTACTTC.

This rearrangement joins TRBV6-1 to TRBJ2-1; D perhaps matches TRBD1 (6 bases). Germline lookup yields CDR1 MNHNS and CDR2 SASEGT. The CDR3 is 10 residues long. The germline V and J ends were trimmed by 9 bases and 13 bases, with 13 bases remaining between them. The DNA for the CDR3 is TGTGCCAGACGGACAGAATCTCAGTTCTTC. It translates to CARRTESQFF.

This clonotype was seen repeatedly, ten times or more. CDR3 in DNA: TGCAGTGCTTCCGGCCATCGCACAGATACGCAGTATTTT. This sequence encodes CSASGHRTDTQYF. The V gene is TRBV20-1, the J gene TRBJ2-3; D is uncertain. Between the trimmed V and J ends, which lost 5 bases and 1 base, there was a span of 10 bases. CDR3 size: 13 residues. The germline gives CDR1 DFQATT, CDR2 SNEGSKA (reference sequence).

The chain couples TRBV5-1 to TRBJ2-5, with no clear D. From germline, CDR1 is SGHRS and CDR2 YFSETQ. This CDR3 is 13 amino acids long. V was clipped by 4 bases and J by 5 bases, with 12 bases between them. CDR3 DNA: TGCGCCAGCAGCGGTAGCCCCTCGGAGACCCAGTACTTC. Translated, it gives CASSGSPSETQYF.

Only a few counts were recorded for this clonotype. The V and J genes are TRBV20-1 and TRBJ1-2, with D possibly being TRBD1 (5 bases). V lost 3 bases and J 2 bases, leaving 19 bases between the germline ends. The germline V gene encodes CDR1 DFQATT and CDR2 SNEGSKA (reference sequence). The CDR3 length is 16 residues. CDR3 sequence reads: CSASSLPGRLNYGYTF. CDR3 bases: TGCAGTGCTAGTTCCCTGCCGGGACGATTGAACTATGGCTACACCTTC.

This clonotype has a handful of counts. The V gene is TRBV15, the J gene TRBJ2-1; 10 bases are shared with TRBD2. The CDR3 loop spans 17 amino acids. Per the germline V gene, CDR1 is LNHNV and CDR2 is YYDKDF (reference sequence). Unmatched junction bases numbered 13, after V lost 5 bases and J lost 6 bases. The CDR3 sequence: CATSLGWVAGGGNEQFF. The CDR3 nucleotides are TGTGCCACCAGCCTAGGGTGGGTAGCGGGAGGAGGCAATGAGCAGTTCTTC.

Notes on this clonotype: Just one base apart from a much larger clone, this may be a read error. DNA of the CDR3: TGTGCCAGCAGATTAGTGGGAGTAGGAAATGAGCAGTTCTTC. The encoded protein is CASRLVGVGNEQFF. The gene calls are TRBV6-2 or TRBV6-3 and TRBJ2-1; tentative D call: TRBD2 (5 bases). Germline V lookup: CDR1 MNHEY, CDR2 SVGEGT. V lost 6 bases, J lost 7 bases, and 16 bases lay in between. This CDR3 has 14 residues.

Of note for this clonotype: A much larger clone sits a single nucleotide away, making a read error possible. The chain has TRBV6-2 or TRBV6-3 and TRBJ2-1; perhaps TRBD1 as D (5 bases). There are 13 residues in the CDR3. V lost 0 bases and J lost 14, with 14 bases in between. Per germline, CDR1 MNHEY and CDR2 SVGEGT. CDR3 residues: CASSYSKQGNEFF. The CDR3 region has the DNA TGTGCCAGCAGTTACTCGAAGCAGGGAAACGAGTTCTTC.

The V call is TRBV4-2, the J call TRBJ2-7, with 11 nucleotides matching TRBD2. Germline V gene data show CDR1 as LGHNA and CDR2 as YNFKEQ. J lost 4 bases, V lost 7 bases, and 15 bases had no gene match. This CDR3 has 17 residues. In DNA form, the CDR3 reads TGTGCCAGCACCGTTACGCGGACTAGCGGGCAGGGATACGAGCAGTACTTC. Protein: CASTVTRTSGQGYEQYF.

V and J are TRBV7-6 and TRBJ1-1; maybe TRBD1 (6 bases). Germline V gene sequence: CDR1 SGHVS, CDR2 FNYEAQ. V lost 5 bases to trimming and J lost 2 bases, with 15 bases between them. The length of the CDR3 is 15 residues. In DNA, the CDR3 is TGTGCCAGCAGCCACCCAACAGGGCCTAACACTGAAGCTTTCTTT. Its translation is CASSHPTGPNTEAFF.

A remark on this clonotype: Being one base from a much bigger clone, this may be a read error. V and J are TRBV28 and TRBJ2-5, with 7 bases aligning to TRBD1. CDR1 and CDR2 from the germline V gene are MDHEN and SYDVKM. J lost 13 bases, V lost 4 bases, and 12 bases had no gene match. The CDR3 is 13 amino acids. In DNA, the CDR3 is TGTGCCAGCAGTTCAGGGGGTTACTACGAGCGGTACTTC. This codes for CASSSGGYYERYF.

With regard to this clonotype: Given a much more abundant clone one base away, this may be a read error. This sequence joins TRBV15 and TRBJ1-2, with TRBD1 matching 8 bases. The germline V gene encodes CDR1 LNHNV and CDR2 YYDKDF (reference sequence). The CDR3 sequence is 15 residues long. DNA for the CDR3: TGTGCCACCACCAGAGAAGCAGGGGGCGCGGATGGCTACACCTTC. The encoded protein is CATTREAGGADGYTF.

This clonotype was detected only a few times. The rearrangement joins TRBV20-1 to TRBJ1-5; TRBD1 might be the D (6 bases). V shed 3 bases and J shed 11 bases, with 17 bases lying between them. The CDR3 spans 13 residues. The germline V gene has CDR1 DFQATT and CDR2 SNEGSKA (reference sequence). Here the CDR3 reads CSASYRAKLAQHF. Written as DNA, the CDR3 is TGCAGTGCTAGTTACAGGGCCAAATTAGCCCAGCATTTT.

This clonotype has only a few counts. The chain uses TRBV28 and TRBJ2-1; D gene ambiguous. This CDR3 region has 14 residues. V lost 5 bases to trimming and J lost 2 bases, with 10 bases between them. Germline CDR1 and CDR2: MDHEN and SYDVKM. The DNA of the CDR3 is TGTGCCAGCAGTCTCCTTTGGGCCTACAATGAGCAGTTCTTC. Amino acid sequence: CASSLLWAYNEQFF.